This T cell receptor (beta chain) appears in the sequencing data of a study of blood T cell repertoires in COVID-19. Across the whole study: Italy, Spain and the United States were the sources of the convalescent and acute COVID-19 samples.

Sequencing used immunoSEQ multiplex PCR; TCRdb keeps in-frame clones, though not all of them. This table has about 330,000 clones, 65% to 90% appearing once. V lost 3 bases to trimming and J lost 6 bases, with 3 bases between them. Germline CDR1 is MNHEY and CDR2 is SMNVEV (reference sequence). The CDR3 extends over 11 amino acids. This chain connects TRBV27 to TRBJ2-1; D unresolved. The TCR originated in a human donor in a cohort sampled during active COVID-19. Sequenced material: peripheral blood. As DNA, the CDR3 is TGTGCCAGCAGTTTTCGCAATGAGCAGTTCTTC. Translating it yields CASSFRNEQFF.